This T cell receptor (beta chain) was retrieved from a study of CD8+ T cells in alopecia areata. This clone was seen more than once but under ten times. Once RNA had been extracted, it was reverse transcribed into cDNA to act as the sequencing template. TCRdb's copy holds only in-frame clones and misses some; the assay was immunoSEQ multiplex PCR. The sample has around 190,000 clones, roughly three fifths seen once; the top ten hold nearly 5%. V dropped 5 bases and J dropped 8 bases, with 28 bases sitting between them. CDR3 length: 18 amino acids. Germline V lookup: CDR1 SEHNR, CDR2 FQNEAQ (reference sequence).

The receptor was isolated from a human donor in good health. The sample comprised CD8+ T cells sorted from blood. The chain links TRBV7-9 to TRBJ2-1; TRBD2 might be the D (8 bases). The CDR3 sequence is CASSPPGGTEQGFHEQFF. CDR3 nucleotide sequence: TGTGCCAGCAGCCCACCGGGGGGGACTGAACAGGGGTTTCATGAGCAGTTCTTC.